The 16 T cell receptor beta chains presented below share a single source sample, sequenced in a study of shared clonotypes between healthy human individuals. Assay used: immunoSEQ multiplex PCR; TCRdb lists only in-frame clones, some missing. The repertoire holds about 2.4 million clones, with 85% to 95% as singletons. Sequencing was performed on naive CD4+ T cells sorted from blood. The subset was: CD45RA+ positively selected. These receptors came from a man aged 18-30 years in good health.

V and J are TRBV5-8 and TRBJ2-7, with a weak D call TRBD2 (5 bases). In germline, CDR1 is SGHTS, CDR2 YDEGEE. The CDR3 is made up of 14 amino acids. V was clipped by 2 bases and J by 2 bases, with 11 bases between them. The CDR3 sequence: CASSFGRITYEQYF. In DNA form, the CDR3 reads TGTGCCAGCAGCTTTGGGAGAATTACCTACGAGCAGTACTTC.

The gene calls are TRBV6-1 and TRBJ1-1; D is perhaps TRBD1 (6 bases). This CDR3 comprises 15 residues. Germline V gene sequence: CDR1 MNHNS, CDR2 SASEGT. The germline V and J ends were trimmed by 4 bases and 5 bases, with 17 bases remaining between them. CDR3 in amino acids: CASSALGGISTEAFF. For the CDR3, the DNA is TGTGCCAGCAGTGCCCTAGGGGGGATCTCAACTGAAGCTTTCTTT.

The CDR3 nucleotides read TGTGCCAGCAGCCCACAGACGGAGCGGTGGTCCTACGAGCAGTACTTC. Translating gives CASSPQTERWSYEQYF. This sequence joins TRBV7-2 and TRBJ2-7; possible D gene TRBD2, 5 bases. The CDR3 contains 16 residues. Per germline, CDR1 SGHTA and CDR2 FQGNSA. V lost 5 bases and J 1 base, leaving 18 bases between the germline ends.

The chain is built from TRBV4-3 and TRBJ2-1; D may be TRBD1 (6 bases). With 0 bases removed from V and 7 bases from J, the gap between germline ends came to 16 bases. The germline V gene encodes CDR1 LGHNA and CDR2 YSLEER. This CDR3 has 16 residues. CDR3 nucleotide sequence: TGCGCCAGCAGCCAAGATGGGACACTTCCTGGGAATGAGCAGTTCTTC. It encodes CASSQDGTLPGNEQFF.

The chain recombines TRBV4-1 with TRBJ2-2; possible D gene TRBD1, 6 bases. Germline V gene data show CDR1 as MGHRA and CDR2 as YSYEKL. V was clipped by 3 bases and J by 4 bases, with 12 bases between them. CDR3 size: 15 residues. In DNA form, the CDR3 reads TGCGCCAGCAGCCAGGGGGCCAAGGGCACCGGGGAGCTGTTTTTT. This sequence encodes CASSQGAKGTGELFF.

The rearrangement joins TRBV29-1 to TRBJ2-3; 8 bases are a match to TRBD2. This CDR3 has 16 residues. CDR1 is SQVTM, CDR2 ANQGSEA, per germline. The J segment lost 1 base and the V segment lost 8 bases, leaving 14 bases of the junction unmatched. The CDR3 nucleotides are TGCAGCTCAAACTCCCTACTAGCGGACCGCACAGATACGCAGTATTTT. This encodes CSSNSLLADRTDTQYF.

The genes are TRBV11-2 and TRBJ1-2, with D tentatively TRBD1 (6 bases). The germline V gene encodes CDR1 SGHAT and CDR2 FQNNGV. V was shortened by 5 bases and J by 3 bases, with 10 bases between the two germline ends. This CDR3 has 13 amino acids. CDR3 sequence reads: CASSQDSYYGYTF. CDR3 DNA: TGTGCCAGCAGCCAGGACAGCTACTATGGCTACACCTTC.

The chain carries TRBV10-3 and TRBJ2-7; the D gene is possibly TRBD2 (6 bases). Germline V gene lookup returns CDR1 ENHRY and CDR2 SYGVKD. The V end lost 7 bases, the J end lost 1 base, and 11 bases lay between the germline ends. CDR3 length: 13 amino acids. CDR3 amino acids: CAINEGRSYEQYF. In nucleotides, the CDR3 is TGTGCCATCAACGAAGGGAGGTCCTACGAGCAGTACTTC.

The rearrangement joins TRBV18 to TRBJ2-6, with D unclear. V lost 5 bases, J lost 0 bases, and 8 bases lay in between. The germline gives CDR1 KGHSH, CDR2 LQKENI. The CDR3 sequence is 15 residues long. The CDR3 reads CASSGLSSGANVLTF. The CDR3 coding sequence is TGTGCCAGCTCAGGTTTAAGCTCTGGGGCCAACGTCCTGACTTTC.

The chain employs TRBV5-6 and TRBJ1-1, with TRBD1 as a possible D gene (5 bases). V lost 1 base and J 3 bases, leaving 16 bases between the germline ends. The CDR3 length is 16 residues. CDR1 and CDR2 (germline): SGHDT, YYEEEE. The CDR3 DNA is TGTGCCAGCAGCTTGTTAAAGAGCAGGGCTCACACTGAAGCTTTCTTT. It codes for CASSLLKSRAHTEAFF. The full variable domain, in which reference TRBV5-6 and TRBJ1-1 provide the parts outside the CDR3, is DAGVTQSPTHLIKTRGQQVTLRCSPKSGHDTVSWYQQALGQGPQFIFQYYEEEERQRGNFPDRFSGHQFPNYSSELNVNALLLGDSALYLCASSLLKSRAHTEAFFGQGTRLTVV.

The rearrangement joins TRBV28 to TRBJ2-6, with unresolved D. In germline, CDR1 is MDHEN, CDR2 SYDVKM. The CDR3 consists of 15 residues. V dropped 5 bases and J dropped 4 bases, with 12 bases sitting between them. The CDR3 DNA reads TGTGCCAGCAGTATCCCACCCACCGGGGCCAACGTCCTGACTTTC. It translates to CASSIPPTGANVLTF.

V and J are TRBV7-6 and TRBJ2-3; D is unclear. CDR3 length: 16 residues. Germline V gene lookup returns CDR1 SGHVS and CDR2 FNYEAQ. Trimming shortened V by 0 bases and J by 0 bases, and 10 bases separated the two germline ends. The CDR3 nucleotides read TGTGCCAGCAGCTTAGCCCGGATACCTAGCACAGATACGCAGTATTTT. Residues: CASSLARIPSTDTQYF.

This chain connects TRBV7-9 to TRBJ2-7; D unclear. The V end lost 3 bases, the J end lost 0 bases, and 15 bases lay between the germline ends. CDR1 and CDR2 (germline): SEHNR, FQNEAQ (reference sequence). CDR3 length equals 16 residues. This CDR3 reads CASSFLVSGNSYEQYF. The CDR3 DNA follows: TGTGCCAGCAGCTTCCTCGTCTCAGGTAACTCCTACGAGCAGTACTTC. The full variable domain, in which reference TRBV7-9 and TRBJ2-7 provide the parts outside the CDR3, is DTGVSQNPRHKITKRGQNVTFRCDPISEHNRLYWYRQTLGQGPEFLTYFQNEAQLEKSRLLSDRFSAERPKGSFSTLEIQRTEQGDSAMYLCASSFLVSGNSYEQYFGPGTRLTVT.

J is TRBJ2-6 and V is TRBV2; D is perhaps TRBD2 (5 bases). The CDR3 extends over 16 amino acids. In germline, CDR1 is SNHLY, CDR2 FYNNEI. V lost 5 bases to trimming and J lost 1 base, with 12 bases between them. The DNA of the CDR3 is TGTGCCAGCAGTCCCGGGGAGCAGTCTGGGGCCAACGTCCTGACTTTC. Amino acid sequence: CASSPGEQSGANVLTF.

The V and J genes are TRBV30 and TRBJ2-7, with TRBD2 matching 8 bases. Losses at the gene ends were 1 base for V and 6 bases for J; bases not matched to a gene: 5. The CDR3 totals 13 residues. Germline V gives CDR1 GTSNPN, CDR2 SVGIG (reference sequence). This CDR3 is CAWSAGGSAEQYF. CDR3 DNA sequence: TGTGCCTGGAGTGCGGGAGGGAGCGCCGAGCAGTACTTC.

The table lists this clone with a count of one. This chain connects TRBV5-4 to TRBJ1-2; no clear D gene. Germline CDR1 SGHNT, CDR2 YYREEE (reference sequence). Trimming stripped 0 bases from V and 2 bases from J, with 8 bases between. This CDR3 comprises 14 residues. This CDR3 is CASSLGQQNYGYTF. In DNA form, the CDR3 reads TGTGCCAGCAGCTTGGGCCAGCAAAACTATGGCTACACCTTC.